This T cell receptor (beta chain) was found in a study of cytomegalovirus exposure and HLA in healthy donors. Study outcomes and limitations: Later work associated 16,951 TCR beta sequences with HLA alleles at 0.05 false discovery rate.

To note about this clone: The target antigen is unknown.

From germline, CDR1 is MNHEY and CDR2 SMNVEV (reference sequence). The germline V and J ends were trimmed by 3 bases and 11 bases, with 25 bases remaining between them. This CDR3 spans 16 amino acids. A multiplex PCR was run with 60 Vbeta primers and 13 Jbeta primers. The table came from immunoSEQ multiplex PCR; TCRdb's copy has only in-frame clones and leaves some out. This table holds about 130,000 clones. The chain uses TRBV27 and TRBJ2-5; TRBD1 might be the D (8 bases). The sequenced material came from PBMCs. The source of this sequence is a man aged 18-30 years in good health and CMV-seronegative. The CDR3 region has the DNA TGTGCCAGCAGTTTTGGGCAGGGGGCGCTCCCGCGGGAGCAGTACTTC. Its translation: CASSFGQGALPREQYF.